This is a list of T cell receptor beta chains from one sample in a study of radiotherapy plus CTLA-4 blockade in lung cancer. Measured with immunoSEQ multiplex PCR; TCRdb has only the in-frame clones, and not every one. The sample lists roughly 100,000 clones, 82% occurring once. The source material was peripheral blood, sampled from a patient treated with radiotherapy plus ipilimumab. The receptors originated from a human donor with non-small cell lung cancer who had a partial response to radiotherapy plus ipilimumab. The conserved cysteine and the conserved F or W are not part of the CDR3 here. Each record gives: V gene, CDR3 length, CDR3 protein.

TRBV28 | 12 | ASSSDWSTDTQY
TRBV18 | 14 | ASSVLAGVSYNEQF
TRBV5-1 | 17 | ASSLVGTSDPFHFYEQY
TRBV9 | 11 | ASSVTTAVQQF
TRBV19 | 14 | ASSPPGQGFTDTQY
TRBV28 | 12 | ASSRDRYTDTQY
TRBV7-8 | 11 | ASSLSRPYQQY
TRBV19 | 13 | ASRQTSGKEGEQF
TRBV6-6 | 12 | ASTLDGGGNEQY
TRBV29-1 | 12 | SVDKGQGTDTQY
TRBV5-4 | 11 | ASSWGQGLEQY
TRBV10-3 | 14 | AISDLRSDSGNTIY
TRBV2 | 12 | ASSASGSSYEQY